This TCR beta chain comes out of a study of blood T cell repertoires in COVID-19 (dated by TCRdb to the early 2020s). Study-level background: Samples covering the acute and convalescent phases of COVID-19 were provided by collaborators in the United States, Italy and Spain. The prospective study material was composed of cDNA or gDNA derived from T cells, B-cell-depleted T cells, or PBMCs. The dataset comprised deeply sampled blood TCRbeta repertoires from subjects exposed to, actively infected with, or recovered from COVID-19. The repertoires were released in a freely available public database intended as a resource for research on the immune response to SARS-CoV-2. Samples came from the ongoing ImmuneRACE study (first 160 participants) plus 1,254 subjects from 6 global collaborators. A de-identified subject ID, COVID-19 status, age in years and sex were almost always included in the sample metadata. Where available, HLA class I and class II types were taken from metadata supplied by the sample provider and were not determined by assay-based typing.

Its CDR3 holds 15 amino acids, cysteine through phenylalanine. The CDR3 DNA has 45 bases and is translated from base 1. The V and J ends are trimmed by 9 bases and 1 base, leaving 17 bases between them. According to the germline V gene, CDR1 reads SNHLY and CDR2 reads FYNNEI. TCRbeta CDR3 regions were amplified from genomic DNA using the immunoSEQ Assay, a bias-controlled multiplex PCR. In the paper's pipeline: Nucleated cell counts per sample were estimated from amplification of reference gene primers within the assay. To quantify the absolute abundance of each unique TCRbeta CDR3 rearrangement, sequence reads were collapsed and filtered. Productive Simpson clonality was computed per sample as the square root of Simpson's diversity index over productive rearrangements. TCRdb carries this immuneACCESS record with in-frame sequences only. Its versions omit some clonotypes, under half of them owing to an unresolved V gene in the studies checked, with the rest unexplained. The DNA was the basis for D and trimming; V, J and clone size are from that table. This sample is represented by about 280,000 clones; around 90% of them were singletons. About 2.2% of the sample goes to the ten largest clones.

Comments on this clone: The target of this receptor is not known. Per-base qualities were not stored, and no clone one base away is much larger.

Overall study outcomes, separate from this receptor: How much clinical and demographic metadata was included differed by source and by participant, and the metadata was provided uncurated.

Samples from volunteer blood donors who had recovered from COVID-19 were contributed by a second Seattle source. The collaborating institutions used their own protocols to collect whole blood in K2EDTA tubes. Collaborator samples were shipped for TCRbeta analysis as frozen whole blood, isolated PBMCs, or DNA extracted from either sample type. What was sequenced was peripheral blood. The sequence joins TRBV2 to TRBJ2-3, and perhaps TRBD2 as D gene, on 6 matching bases. This sequence originates from a woman aged 45-60 years who had recovered from COVID-19. The CDR3 here reads CASAWDFMGTDTQYF. The bases are TGTGCCAGTGCCTGGGACTTCATGGGCACAGATACGCAGTATTTT.